The 12 T cell receptor beta chains below come from one sample, sequenced in a study of T cells after yellow fever vaccination (dated by TCRdb to about 2019). Library preparation was by 5' RACE. The listed sequencing device is Illumina NovaSeq 6000. Through fastp at Q25 and MiXCR, TCRdb rebuilt clones from the public reads, retaining in-frame beta chains. Records with the same CDR3 protein are collapsed into one entry carrying the most frequent genes and DNA. This sample comprises 200,000 to 300,000 distinct CDR3 sequences, 3.6% of them detected only once. The ten largest account for 19% of the sample. Taken with the paper, the label for treatment or condition translates to: live attenuated yellow fever vaccine strain. This sample comprised PBMCs, obtained 15 days after the yellow fever booster vaccination. The receptor set was obtained from a man aged 18 to 30 who received the YFV17D yellow fever vaccine.

A few counts support this clonotype. The chain combines TRBV24-1 with TRBJ2-6, with D perhaps being TRBD1 or TRBD2 (5 bases each). Germline-derived CDR1 and CDR2 are KGHDR and SFDVKD. Trimming removed 3 bases from V and 1 base from J, with 6 bases in between. This CDR3 has 15 amino acids. The DNA for the CDR3 is TGTGCCACCAGTGATGGGGGATCTGGGGCCAACGTCCTGACTTTC. Residues: CATSDGGSGANVLTF.

This clonotype was recorded at least ten times. The chain joins TRBV20-1 to TRBJ2-3; a possible D gene is TRBD2 (6 bases). CDR3 length equals 15 residues. The ends were cut back, 0 bases at V and 0 bases at J, with 10 bases in the middle. Germline V gene data show CDR1 as DFQATT and CDR2 as SNEGSKA (reference sequence). The chain's CDR3 is CSARDLGTSTDTQYF. CDR3 coding DNA: TGCAGTGCTAGAGATCTCGGGACTAGCACAGATACGCAGTATTTT.

This clonotype was detected many times. This chain links TRBV7-6 with TRBJ1-6, with TRBD1 identical over 8 bases. Germline-derived CDR1 and CDR2 are SGHVS and FNYEAQ. V lost 5 bases, J lost 7 bases, and 13 bases stayed unmatched. CDR3 length: 17 amino acids. The CDR3: CASSPSLRGRGNSPLHF. The CDR3 nucleotides are TGTGCCAGCAGCCCCAGCCTCAGGGGGCGCGGGAATTCACCCCTCCACTTT. The full variable domain, rest sourced from reference TRBV7-6 and TRBJ1-6, is GAGVSQSPRYKVTKRGQDVALRCDPISGHVSLYWYRQALGQGPEFLTYFNYEAQQDKSGLPNDRFSAERPEGSISTLTIQRTEQRDSAMYRCASSPSLRGRGNSPLHFGNGTRLTVT.

This clonotype appeared many times. The rearrangement uses TRBV5-1 and TRBJ1-6, with 9 bases matching TRBD1. V lost 4 bases to trimming and J lost 7 bases; unmatched junction nucleotides: 3. The CDR3 loop spans 14 amino acids. Germline V gene lookup returns CDR1 SGHRS and CDR2 YFSETQ. The CDR3 DNA follows: TGCGCCAGCAGCCCAGGACAGGGGAATTCACCCCTCCACTTT. Amino acid sequence: CASSPGQGNSPLHF.

Many counts were recorded for this clonotype. DNA for the CDR3: TGTGCCAGCAGTTACGTGCGGGGAGGAGGAAACACTGAAGCTTTCTTT. The encoded protein is CASSYVRGGGNTEAFF. V is TRBV6-2 or TRBV6-3 and J is TRBJ1-1; D is unresolved. V lost 2 bases, J lost 2 bases, and 15 bases lay in between. The CDR3 has 16 amino acids. The germline gives CDR1 MNHEY, CDR2 SVGEGT.

This clonotype was seen many times. V usage is TRBV4-1 and J usage is TRBJ2-4; D call uncertain. The ends were cut back, 3 bases at V and 9 bases at J, with 6 bases in the middle. The length of the CDR3 is 11 residues. Per the germline V gene, CDR1 is MGHRA and CDR2 is YSYEKL. CDR3 sequence: CASSQPGIQYF. Written as DNA, the CDR3 is TGCGCCAGCAGCCAGCCAGGCATTCAGTACTTC.

This clonotype was observed many times. The chain couples TRBV12-3 or TRBV12-4 to TRBJ1-4; 9 positions match TRBD1. The CDR3 contains 14 residues. With 7 bases clipped from V and 8 bases from J, the junction kept 8 bases outside the gene matches. The CDR3, as DNA: TGTGCCAGCACCCCTGGGACAGGGTACGAAAAACTGTTTTTT. Amino acid sequence: CASTPGTGYEKLFF.

This clonotype was counted a few times. V usage is TRBV12-3 or TRBV12-4 and J usage is TRBJ1-5, with D perhaps TRBD1 (5 bases). The CDR3 sequence is 13 residues long. The ends were cut back, 0 bases at V and 12 bases at J, with 12 bases in the middle. The DNA of the CDR3 is TGTGCCAGCAGTTTAGCCCCTGGCGGACACCAGCATTTT. Encoded protein: CASSLAPGGHQHF.

There are many counts of this clonotype. The V and J genes are TRBV6-6 and TRBJ2-3, with 14 positions matching TRBD2. The CDR3 contains 17 residues. CDR1 is MNHNY and CDR2 is SVGAGI in the germline V gene (reference sequence). V gave up 6 bases and J gave up 2 bases; unmatched junction bases: 7. The CDR3 nucleotides are TGTGCCAGCAGATCCCGGACTAGCGGGGGGCCCACAGATACGCAGTATTTT. As protein: CASRSRTSGGPTDTQYF.

The rearrangement joins TRBV7-2 to TRBJ2-2; perhaps TRBD1 as D (6 bases). Deletions cut 5 bases from V and 9 bases from J, with 10 bases between. The CDR3 runs 12 residues. The germline gives CDR1 SGHTA, CDR2 FQGNSA. The CDR3 loop is CASSPRGRELFF. The CDR3 region has the DNA TGTGCCAGCAGCCCCAGGGGCAGGGAGCTGTTTTTT.

This clonotype has a count of ten or more. This chain uses TRBV5-1 with TRBJ2-1; D unresolved. The V end lost 2 bases, the J end lost 7 bases, and 13 bases lay between the germline ends. The germline CDR1 and CDR2 sequences are SGHRS and YFSETQ. The CDR3 is 14 amino acids. The chain's CDR3 is CASSFRAGMNEQFF. CDR3 nucleotides: TGCGCCAGCAGCTTTCGGGCAGGAATGAATGAGCAGTTCTTC.

This clonotype came up a few times. The V and J genes are TRBV7-2 and TRBJ1-2; D not resolved. CDR1 SGHTA and CDR2 FQGNSA come from the germline V gene. CDR3 length equals 14 residues. V was clipped by 1 base and J by 1 base, with 7 bases between them. The CDR3 spells CASSLGRNNYGYTF. The CDR3 DNA reads as TGTGCCAGCAGCTTAGGAAGGAATAACTATGGCTACACCTTC.